Sequencing of this T cell receptor (beta chain) was carried out in a study of blood T cell repertoires in COVID-19. V lost 4 bases to trimming and J lost 7 bases, with 11 bases between them. Per the germline V gene, CDR1 is MDHEN and CDR2 is SYDVKM. CDR3 length equals 14 residues. In the original processing: Estimation of nucleated cell counts relied on the amplification of reference gene primers. The assay was immunoSEQ multiplex PCR, and TCRdb's table has in-frame clones only and misses some. Clonal size and the V and J genes are those of that table, whereas D and trimming came from the DNA. The sample gives roughly 200,000 clones, 75% to 85% of which show up once; approximately 10% is in the top ten.

The origin of this receptor is a man in his forties who had recovered from COVID-19. The specimen sequenced was PBMCs or T cells enriched from blood (not recorded which). J is TRBJ1-6 and V is TRBV28; D is unresolved. The CDR3 sequence is CASSSGVGNSPLHF. The CDR3 region has the DNA TGTGCCAGCAGTTCCGGGGTTGGGAATTCACCCCTCCACTTT.